These T cell receptor beta chains were read from a single sample in a study of T cells expressing NK-cell markers. No DNA is given; TCRdb re-called the 5' RACE reads and lists each CDR3 protein once. Its listing shows some 450,000 distinct CDR3 sequences. What was sequenced was blood T cells: a sorted CD56 or NKG2C T cell subset, CD4+ or CD8+ T cells, or bulk PBMC T cells (not recorded which). The source is a woman aged 18-69 years in good health. Each CDR3 is given with its conserved first and last residue.

v_call,j_call,cdr3_aa
TRBV20-1,TRBJ2-3,CSAKGLAGGDTDTQYF
TRBV18,TRBJ2-7,CASSRWETSYEQYF
TRBV7-3,TRBJ2-3,CASSLRGSGADTQYF
TRBV9,TRBJ1-1,CASSVPRGPLENTEAFF
TRBV7-3,TRBJ1-3,CASSSSGDSGNTIYF
TRBV12-3/TRBV12-4,TRBJ2-7,CASSFGQNEQYF
TRBV29-1,TRBJ2-3,CSVPGTNTDTQYF
TRBV7-2,TRBJ1-6,CASSLGLLDSPLHF
TRBV7-8,TRBJ1-6,CASSLASSYGNSPLHF
TRBV7-9,TRBJ2-2,CASSPSAAGNTGELFF
TRBV4-3,TRBJ2-3,CASSRVAGVPDTQYF
TRBV30,TRBJ2-1,CACPGRAGPHEQFF
TRBV12-3/TRBV12-4,TRBJ2-3,CASRRGTSLMYF
TRBV10-3,TRBJ2-7,CAISGRQLRTSGSYEQYF
TRBV7-2,TRBJ2-1,CASSLAPSGRYLSYNEQFF
TRBV6-2/TRBV6-3,TRBJ2-1,CASSYYLAYNEQFF
TRBV28,TRBJ1-6,CASLPGTDFSPLHF
TRBV12-3/TRBV12-4,TRBJ1-5,CASSFGKVNQPQHF
TRBV7-2,TRBJ2-1,CASSLTGGASYNEQFF
TRBV7-9,TRBJ2-2,CASSLFGTAQNTGELFF
TRBV5-1,TRBJ1-4,CASSFGGSNEKLFF
TRBV20-1,TRBJ2-5,CSARGLAASQETQYF
TRBV5-1,TRBJ1-2,CASSLQGAGGYTF